One and the same sample provided the 25 T cell receptor beta chains below, sequenced in a study of blood T cells in healthy people across ages. It was with a sample-barcoded 5' primer and a J-beta primer mix that a second PCR of roughly 6 to 12 cycles was run. From the 5' RACE reads, TCRdb called clonotypes with MiXCR, one entry per CDR3 protein. Of around 700,000 distinct CDR3 sequences listed, around 25% are singletons. These same records also appear under a second study, on T cells of mothers and their children.

Sequencing used blood. The source of these receptors is a boy aged 5-17 years in good health.

This clonotype was seen a few times. The rearrangement joins TRBV7-9 to TRBJ1-6, with D maybe TRBD1 (6 bases). The CDR3 is 13 residues long. Between the trimmed V and J ends, which lost 6 bases and 12 bases, there was a span of 15 bases. Germline CDR1 reads SEHNR; CDR2 reads FQNEAQ (reference sequence). CDR3 region: CASRGEGGEPLHF. CDR3 coding DNA: TGTGCCAGCAGGGGAGAGGGGGGTGAACCCCTCCACTTT.

This clonotype was counted between two and nine times. The V call is TRBV7-2, the J call TRBJ2-5; the D is unclear. This CDR3 contains 16 residues. The V end lost 1 base, the J end lost 5 bases, and 17 bases lay between the germline ends. CDR1 and CDR2 from the germline V gene are SGHTA and FQGNSA. The CDR3 DNA reads as TGTGCCAGCAGCTTAGTATTTACGGAAAAAGAGGAGACCCAGTACTTC. Its protein is CASSLVFTEKEETQYF.

This clonotype was seen ten or more times. The rearrangement joins TRBV7-9 to TRBJ1-4, with 9 bases lining up with TRBD1. This CDR3 has 19 residues. Germline loops: CDR1 SEHNR, CDR2 FQNEAQ (reference sequence). J gave up 4 bases and V 5 bases, and 17 bases lay outside the gene matches. CDR3 loop: CASSPGGLRTGADNEKLFF. The CDR3 bases are TGTGCCAGCAGCCCGGGGGGCCTACGGACAGGGGCCGATAATGAAAAACTGTTTTTT.

This clonotype came up a few times. J is TRBJ2-3 and V is TRBV29-1; 8 bases align to TRBD2. Germline-derived CDR1 and CDR2 are SQVTM and ANQGSEA. After removal of 1 base from V and 0 bases from J, the junction contained 15 bases not matched to a gene. CDR3 length equals 19 residues. CDR3 sequence reads: CSVEGWSLAAHLSTDTQYF. The CDR3 DNA reads as TGCAGCGTTGAAGGTTGGTCACTAGCGGCCCATCTCAGCACAGATACGCAGTATTTT.

This clonotype was observed a few times. This chain uses TRBV7-8 with TRBJ2-7, with 9 bases that match TRBD2. Trimming took 3 bases from V and 5 from J; bases not matched to a gene: 8. Germline CDR1 is SGHVS and CDR2 is FQNEAQ. The CDR3 length is 15 residues. In DNA form, the CDR3 reads TGTGCCAGCAGCTTCGGGGCGGGGGGGCACCACGAGCAGTACTTC. It codes for CASSFGAGGHHEQYF.

The chain combines TRBV7-9 with TRBJ2-3; 10 bases align to TRBD2. Germline V gene lookup returns CDR1 SEHNR and CDR2 FQNEAQ (reference sequence). Trimming removed 5 bases from V and 5 bases from J; junction bases left unmatched: 13. This CDR3 contains 17 residues. The CDR3 region has the DNA TGTGCCAGCAGCACCCCTGTAGCGGGAGGCATAGGAGATACGCAGTATTTT. This translates into CASSTPVAGGIGDTQYF.

The chain uses TRBV6-2 or TRBV6-3 and TRBJ2-2, with 9 positions matching TRBD1. Looked up from germline, CDR1 is MNHEY and CDR2 is SVGEGT. After removal of 1 base from V and 6 bases from J, the junction contained 3 bases not matched to a gene. This CDR3 spans 15 amino acids. The CDR3 DNA follows: TGTGCCAGCAGTTACTGGGACAGGGTCTCCGGGGAGCTGTTTTTT. Its translation is CASSYWDRVSGELFF.

This clonotype was recorded a few times. The rearrangement joins TRBV29-1 to TRBJ2-3, with D maybe TRBD2 (6 bases). The V gene lost 3 bases and the J gene lost 1 base, with 11 bases spanning the gap. Germline V CDR1 and CDR2: SQVTM, ANQGSEA. This CDR3 spans 14 amino acids. The CDR3 bases are TGCAGCGTTGATCCTAGCGTGCGCACAGATACGCAGTATTTT. This gives the protein CSVDPSVRTDTQYF.

This clonotype was seen many times. This chain connects TRBV6-5 to TRBJ2-2; D is ambiguous. Germline V gene data show CDR1 as MNHEY and CDR2 as SVGAGI. This CDR3 is built from 13 residues. Trimming stripped 7 bases from V and 2 bases from J, with 8 bases between. CDR3 bases: TGTGCCAGCAAACTCGGTAACACCGGGGAGCTGTTTTTT. It is translated as CASKLGNTGELFF.

The chain links TRBV5-1 to TRBJ1-1, with D uncertain. Germline values: CDR1 SGHRS, CDR2 YFSETQ. There are 14 residues in the CDR3. With 2 bases removed from V and 3 bases from J, the gap between germline ends came to 11 bases. The CDR3 region is CASSLGPKDTEAFF. The CDR3 nucleotides are TGCGCCAGCAGCTTAGGGCCTAAGGACACTGAAGCTTTCTTT.

The chain has TRBV20-1 and TRBJ2-7, with 9 nucleotides matching TRBD2. With 0 bases clipped from V and 3 bases from J, the junction kept 3 bases outside the gene matches. Germline values: CDR1 DFQATT, CDR2 SNEGSKA (reference sequence). The CDR3 covers 14 residues. The CDR3 reads CSARDRLAVYEQYF. CDR3 nucleotides: TGCAGTGCTAGAGATAGACTAGCGGTCTACGAGCAGTACTTC.

This clonotype was picked up a small number of times. The chain employs TRBV29-1 and TRBJ1-3; no definite D call. V lost 4 bases and J lost 0, with 25 bases in between. Germline V gives CDR1 SQVTM, CDR2 ANQGSEA. The CDR3 loop spans 19 amino acids. CDR3 sequence: CSVVGRWASGPHSGNTIYF. The CDR3 DNA reads as TGCAGCGTTGTTGGTCGTTGGGCTTCGGGCCCACACTCTGGAAACACCATATATTTT.

This clonotype was counted only a few times. V usage is TRBV20-1 and J usage is TRBJ2-5; maybe TRBD1 (6 bases). The germline V gene has CDR1 DFQATT and CDR2 SNEGSKA (reference sequence). The CDR3 runs to 17 residues. V was pared by 3 bases and J by 2 bases, with 22 bases between. The CDR3 DNA follows: TGCAGTGCTAGGCTACAGGGCAATTACTTATTACAAGAGACCCAGTACTTC. Its protein is CSARLQGNYLLQETQYF.

The chain uses TRBV25-1 and TRBJ2-5; D unresolved. With the DNA end fitting TRBJ2-7 better, the J assignment may be wrong. Germline V gene sequence: CDR1 MGHDK, CDR2 SYGVNS. CDR3 size: 13 residues. CDR3 sequence (DNA): TGTGCCAGCAGTGGAATGGCTCCTTCCGAGCAGTACTTC. Translating it yields CASSGMAPSEQYF.

At least ten counts were recorded for this clonotype. The DNA is omitted, as the CDR3 cannot be located on it reliably, and the CDR3 follows TCRdb's listing. The rearrangement joins TRBV7-2 to TRBJ2-5. CDR1 and CDR2 from the germline V gene are SGHTA and FQGNSA. The CDR3 has 11 amino acids, counting both end residues. The CDR3: CASSFLETQYF.

This sequence joins TRBV5-1 and TRBJ2-5, with no clear D. V dropped 6 bases and J dropped 3 bases, with 9 bases sitting between them. CDR1 SGHRS and CDR2 YFSETQ come from the germline V gene. CDR3 length: 12 amino acids. The CDR3 here is CASMRREETQYF. The CDR3 DNA is TGCGCCAGCATGAGGCGAGAAGAGACCCAGTACTTC.

This clonotype has a handful of counts. This chain links TRBV2 with TRBJ2-7; D may match TRBD1 or TRBD2 (5 bases each). The DNA matches TRBJ2-1 better at its end, which makes the J call doubtful. CDR3 length: 13 amino acids. From germline, CDR1 is SNHLY and CDR2 FYNNEI. CDR3 DNA: TGTGCCAGCATCGGGACCCCGGCAAATGAGCAGTTCTTC. Translating it yields CASIGTPANEQFF.

This chain uses TRBV7-3 with TRBJ2-3; D remains unclear. The V end was cut by 1 base, the J end by 2 bases, with 4 bases between. The CDR3 runs to 13 residues. Per the germline V gene, CDR1 is SGHTA and CDR2 is FQGTGA. CDR3 region: CASSLMVTDTQYF. CDR3 DNA sequence: TGTGCCAGCAGCTTAATGGTCACAGATACGCAGTATTTT.

This clonotype occurred a few times. The V and J genes are TRBV6-2 or TRBV6-3 and TRBJ2-1; TRBD1 is a possible D gene (6 bases). Trimming left V 5 bases short and J 0 bases short, with 8 bases between. The CDR3 length is 14 residues. Germline-derived CDR1 and CDR2 are MNHEY and SVGEGT. The CDR3 DNA sequence: TGTGCCAGCAGTGGGGACACCTCCTACAATGAGCAGTTCTTC. Its protein product is CASSGDTSYNEQFF.

The J gene is TRBJ2-7, the V gene TRBV7-2; D not certain. Germline loops: CDR1 SGHTA, CDR2 FQGNSA. V was clipped by 2 bases and J by 0 bases, with 8 bases between them. The CDR3 extends over 14 amino acids. The CDR3 loop is CASSLWGYSYEQYF. In DNA, the CDR3 is TGTGCCAGCAGCTTATGGGGTTACTCCTACGAGCAGTACTTC.

The chain has TRBV9 and TRBJ2-3; 11 bases match TRBD2. The CDR3 length is 16 residues. V lost 0 bases and J lost 4; bases outside the gene matches: 4. In germline, CDR1 is SGDLS, CDR2 YYNGEE. CDR3 coding DNA: TGTGCCAGCAGCGTAGTCGCTAGCGGGAGGTCAGATACGCAGTATTTT. Its translation is CASSVVASGRSDTQYF.

In this sample, this clonotype turned up a few times. The genes are TRBV4-3 and TRBJ1-4; no reliable D call. The CDR3 loop spans 15 amino acids. Germline CDR1 LGHNA, CDR2 YSLEER. V was trimmed by 0 bases and J by 11 bases, leaving 16 bases between them. For the CDR3, the DNA is TGCGCCAGCAGCCAAGAGACTGGCCCGGAGCTTAAACTGTTTTTT. Protein sequence: CASSQETGPELKLFF.

This clonotype was seen more than once but under ten times. V usage is TRBV7-2 and J usage is TRBJ1-4; no definite D call. The CDR3 sequence is 14 residues long. Germline V lookup: CDR1 SGHTA, CDR2 FQGNSA. V was clipped by 5 bases and J by 0 bases, with 7 bases between them. CDR3 loop: CASSQQTTNEKLFF. CDR3 nucleotide sequence: TGTGCCAGCAGCCAACAGACAACTAATGAAAAACTGTTTTTT.

Only a few counts were recorded for this clonotype. The rearrangement uses TRBV12-3 or TRBV12-4 and TRBJ1-6; tentative D call: TRBD1 (6 bases). The CDR3 has 16 amino acids. Trimming pared 5 bases from V and 0 bases from J, leaving 11 bases between. The CDR3 bases are TGTGCCAGCAGTGACCGACAGGTCTCCTATAATTCACCCCTCCACTTT. Protein product: CASSDRQVSYNSPLHF.

This clonotype came up a few times. The J gene is TRBJ2-3, the V gene TRBV12-3 or TRBV12-4; the match to TRBD2 covers 7 bases. V gave up 5 bases and J gave up 14 bases; unmatched junction bases: 10. There are 12 residues in the CDR3. CDR3 residues: CASSLGTTERYF. The CDR3 region has the DNA TGTGCCAGCAGTCTCGGGACTACTGAACGGTATTTT.